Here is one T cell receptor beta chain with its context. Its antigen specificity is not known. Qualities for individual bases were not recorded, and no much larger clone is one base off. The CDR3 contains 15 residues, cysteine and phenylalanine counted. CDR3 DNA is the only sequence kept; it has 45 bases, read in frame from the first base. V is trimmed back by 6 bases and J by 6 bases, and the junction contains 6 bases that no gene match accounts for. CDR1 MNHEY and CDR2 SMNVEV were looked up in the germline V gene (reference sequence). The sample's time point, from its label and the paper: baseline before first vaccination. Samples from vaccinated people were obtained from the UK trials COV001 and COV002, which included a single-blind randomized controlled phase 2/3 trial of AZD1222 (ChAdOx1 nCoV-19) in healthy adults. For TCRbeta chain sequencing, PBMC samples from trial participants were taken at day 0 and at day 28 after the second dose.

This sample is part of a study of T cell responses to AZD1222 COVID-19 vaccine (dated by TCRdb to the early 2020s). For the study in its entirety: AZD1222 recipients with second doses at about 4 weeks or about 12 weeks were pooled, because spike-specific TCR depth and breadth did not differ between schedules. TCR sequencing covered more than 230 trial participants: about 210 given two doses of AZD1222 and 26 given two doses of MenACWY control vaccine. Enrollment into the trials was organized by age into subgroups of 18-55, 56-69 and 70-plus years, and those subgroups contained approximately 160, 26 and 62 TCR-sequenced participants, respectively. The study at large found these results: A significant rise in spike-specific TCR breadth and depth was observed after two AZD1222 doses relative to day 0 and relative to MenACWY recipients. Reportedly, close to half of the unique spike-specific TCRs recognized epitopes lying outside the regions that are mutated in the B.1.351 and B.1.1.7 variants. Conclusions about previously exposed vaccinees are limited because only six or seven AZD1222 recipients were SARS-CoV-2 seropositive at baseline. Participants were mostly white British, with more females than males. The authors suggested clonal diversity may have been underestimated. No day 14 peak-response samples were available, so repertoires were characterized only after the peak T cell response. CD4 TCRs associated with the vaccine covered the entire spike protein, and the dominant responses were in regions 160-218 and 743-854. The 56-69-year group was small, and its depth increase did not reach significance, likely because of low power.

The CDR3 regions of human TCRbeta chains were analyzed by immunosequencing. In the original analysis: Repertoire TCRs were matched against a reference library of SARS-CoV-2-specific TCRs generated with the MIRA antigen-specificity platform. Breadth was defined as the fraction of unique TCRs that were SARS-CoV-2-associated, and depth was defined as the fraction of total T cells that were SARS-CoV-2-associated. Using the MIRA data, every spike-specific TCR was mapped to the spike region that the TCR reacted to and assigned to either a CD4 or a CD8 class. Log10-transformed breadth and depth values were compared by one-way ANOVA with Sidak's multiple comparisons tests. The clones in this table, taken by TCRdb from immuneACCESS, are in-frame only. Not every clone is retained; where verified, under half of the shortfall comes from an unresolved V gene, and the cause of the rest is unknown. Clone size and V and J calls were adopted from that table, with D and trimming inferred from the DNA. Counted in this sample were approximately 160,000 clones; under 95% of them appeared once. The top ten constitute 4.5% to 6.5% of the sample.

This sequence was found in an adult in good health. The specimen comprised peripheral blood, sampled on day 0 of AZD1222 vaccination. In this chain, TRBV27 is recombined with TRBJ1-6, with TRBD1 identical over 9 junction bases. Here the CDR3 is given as CASRDRDRANSPLHF. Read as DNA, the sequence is TGTGCCAGCAGGGACCGGGACAGGGCTAATTCACCCCTCCACTTT.